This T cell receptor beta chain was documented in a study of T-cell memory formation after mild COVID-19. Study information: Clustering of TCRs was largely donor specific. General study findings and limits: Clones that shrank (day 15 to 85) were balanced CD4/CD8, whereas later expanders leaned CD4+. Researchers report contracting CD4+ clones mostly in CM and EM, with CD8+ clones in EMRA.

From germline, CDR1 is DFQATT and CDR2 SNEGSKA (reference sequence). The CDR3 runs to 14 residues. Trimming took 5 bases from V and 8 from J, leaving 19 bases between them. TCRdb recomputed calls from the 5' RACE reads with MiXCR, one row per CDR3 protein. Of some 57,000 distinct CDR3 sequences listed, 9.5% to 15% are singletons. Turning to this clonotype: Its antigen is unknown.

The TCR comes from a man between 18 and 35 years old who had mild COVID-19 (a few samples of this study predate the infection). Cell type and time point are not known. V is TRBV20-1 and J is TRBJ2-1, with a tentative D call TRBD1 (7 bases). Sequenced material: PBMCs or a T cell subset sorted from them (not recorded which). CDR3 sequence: CSAPPGDRVHEQFF. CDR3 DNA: TGCAGTGCTCCGCCGGGAGACAGGGTCCATGAGCAGTTCTTC.